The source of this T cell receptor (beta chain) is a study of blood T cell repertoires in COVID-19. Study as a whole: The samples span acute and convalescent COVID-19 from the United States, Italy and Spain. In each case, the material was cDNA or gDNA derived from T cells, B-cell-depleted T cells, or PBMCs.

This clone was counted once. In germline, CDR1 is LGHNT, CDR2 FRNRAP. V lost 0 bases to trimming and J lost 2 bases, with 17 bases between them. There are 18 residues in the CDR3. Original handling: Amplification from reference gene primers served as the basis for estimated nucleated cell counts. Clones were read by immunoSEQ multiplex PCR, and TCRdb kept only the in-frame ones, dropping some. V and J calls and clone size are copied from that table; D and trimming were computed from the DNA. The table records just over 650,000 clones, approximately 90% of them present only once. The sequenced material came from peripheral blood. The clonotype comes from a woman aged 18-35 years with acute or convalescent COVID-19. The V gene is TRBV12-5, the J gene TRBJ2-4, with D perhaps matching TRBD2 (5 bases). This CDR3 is CASGLVPGDILTKNIQYF. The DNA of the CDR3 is TGTGCTAGTGGTTTGGTACCCGGGGATATTCTAACCAAAAACATTCAGTACTTC.